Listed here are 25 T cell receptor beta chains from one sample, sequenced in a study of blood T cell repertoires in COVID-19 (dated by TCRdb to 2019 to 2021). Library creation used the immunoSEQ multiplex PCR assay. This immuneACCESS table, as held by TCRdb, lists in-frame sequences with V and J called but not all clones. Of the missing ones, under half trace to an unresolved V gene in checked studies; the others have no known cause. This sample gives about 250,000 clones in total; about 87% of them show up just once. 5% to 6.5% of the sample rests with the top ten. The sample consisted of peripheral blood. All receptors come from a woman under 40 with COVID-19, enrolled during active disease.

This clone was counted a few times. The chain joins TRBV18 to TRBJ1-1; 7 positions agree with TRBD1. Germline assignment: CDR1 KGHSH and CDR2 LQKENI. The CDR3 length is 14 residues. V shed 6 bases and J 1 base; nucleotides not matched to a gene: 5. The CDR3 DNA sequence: TGTGCCAGCTCCCGACAGGGCGCGAACACTGAAGCTTTCTTT. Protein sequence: CASSRQGANTEAFF.

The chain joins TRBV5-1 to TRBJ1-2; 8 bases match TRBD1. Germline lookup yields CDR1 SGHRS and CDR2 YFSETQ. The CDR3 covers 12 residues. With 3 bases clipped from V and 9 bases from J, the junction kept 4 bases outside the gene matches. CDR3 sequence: CASSSRGLSYTF. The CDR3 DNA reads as TGCGCCAGCAGCTCCAGGGGGCTTAGCTACACCTTC.

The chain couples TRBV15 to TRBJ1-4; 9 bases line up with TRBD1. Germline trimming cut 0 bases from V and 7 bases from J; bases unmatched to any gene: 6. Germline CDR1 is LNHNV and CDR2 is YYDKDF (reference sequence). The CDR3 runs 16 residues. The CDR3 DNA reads TGTGCCACCAGCAGAGATAAGGGACAGGGCGGTGAAAAACTGTTTTTT. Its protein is CATSRDKGQGGEKLFF.

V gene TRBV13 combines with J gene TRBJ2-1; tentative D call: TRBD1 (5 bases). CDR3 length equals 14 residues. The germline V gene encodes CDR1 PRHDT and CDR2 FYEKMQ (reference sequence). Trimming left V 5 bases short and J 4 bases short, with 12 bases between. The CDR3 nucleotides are TGTGCCAGCAGCAGGCGGACAAGTTACAATGAGCAGTTCTTC. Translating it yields CASSRRTSYNEQFF.

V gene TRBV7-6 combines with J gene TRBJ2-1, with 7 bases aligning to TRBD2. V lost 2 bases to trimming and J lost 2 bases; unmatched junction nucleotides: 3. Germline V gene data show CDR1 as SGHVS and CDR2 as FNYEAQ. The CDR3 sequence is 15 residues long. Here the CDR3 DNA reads TGTGCCAGCAGCTTACGTCTAGCGGCCTACAATGAGCAGTTCTTC. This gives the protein CASSLRLAAYNEQFF.

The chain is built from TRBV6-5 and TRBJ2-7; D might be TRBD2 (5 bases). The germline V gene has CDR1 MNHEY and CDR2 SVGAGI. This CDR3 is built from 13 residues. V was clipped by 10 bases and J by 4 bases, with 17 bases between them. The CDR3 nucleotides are TGTGCCATCCGAGGGCTCCCCTCTTACGAGCAGTACGTC. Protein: CAIRGLPSYEQYV.

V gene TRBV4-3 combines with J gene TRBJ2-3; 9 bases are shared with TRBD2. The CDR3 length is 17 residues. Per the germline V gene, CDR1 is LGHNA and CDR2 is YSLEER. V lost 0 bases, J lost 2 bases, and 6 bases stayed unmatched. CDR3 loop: CASSQDASGDHTDTQYF. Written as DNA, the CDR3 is TGCGCCAGCAGCCAAGATGCTAGCGGGGACCACACAGATACGCAGTATTTT.

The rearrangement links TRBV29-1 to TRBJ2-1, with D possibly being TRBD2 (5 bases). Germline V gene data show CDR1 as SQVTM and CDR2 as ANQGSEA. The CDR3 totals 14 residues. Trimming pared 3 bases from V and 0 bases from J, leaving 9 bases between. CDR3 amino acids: CSVDYGDSYNEQFF. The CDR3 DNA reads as TGCAGCGTTGATTACGGGGACTCCTACAATGAGCAGTTCTTC.

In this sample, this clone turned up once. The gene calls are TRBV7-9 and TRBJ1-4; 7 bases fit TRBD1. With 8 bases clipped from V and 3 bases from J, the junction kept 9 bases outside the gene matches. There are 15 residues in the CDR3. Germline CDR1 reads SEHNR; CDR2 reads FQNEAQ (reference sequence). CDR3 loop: CASVSRGLSNEKLFF. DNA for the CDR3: TGTGCCAGCGTGTCAAGGGGGCTTTCTAATGAAAAACTGTTTTTT.

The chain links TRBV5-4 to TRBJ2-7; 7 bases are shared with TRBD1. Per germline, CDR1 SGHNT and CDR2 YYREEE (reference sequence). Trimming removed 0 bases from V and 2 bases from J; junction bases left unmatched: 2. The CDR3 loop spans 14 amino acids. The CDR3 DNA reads TGTGCCAGCAGCTTGGAAACAGGGGCCTACGAGCAGTACTTC. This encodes CASSLETGAYEQYF.

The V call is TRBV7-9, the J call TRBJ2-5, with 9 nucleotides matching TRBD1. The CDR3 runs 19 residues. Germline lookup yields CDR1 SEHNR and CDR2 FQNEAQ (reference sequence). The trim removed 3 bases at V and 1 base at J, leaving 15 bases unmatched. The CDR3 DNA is TGTGCCAGCAGCTTGTTGACCGGGACAGGGAGTCGGAGCCAAGAGACCCAGTACTTC. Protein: CASSLLTGTGSRSQETQYF. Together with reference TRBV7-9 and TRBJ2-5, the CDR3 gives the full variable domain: DTGVSQNPRHKITKRGQNVTFRCDPISEHNRLYWYRQTLGQGPEFLTYFQNEAQLEKSRLLSDRFSAERPKGSFSTLEIQRTEQGDSAMYLCASSLLTGTGSRSQETQYFGPGTRLLVL.

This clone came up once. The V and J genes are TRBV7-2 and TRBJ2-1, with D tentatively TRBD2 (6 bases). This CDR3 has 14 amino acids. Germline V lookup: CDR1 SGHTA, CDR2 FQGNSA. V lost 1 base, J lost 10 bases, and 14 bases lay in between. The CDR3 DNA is TGTGCCAGCAGCTTAGATTCCGGGGGAGTCGAGCAGTTCTTC. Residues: CASSLDSGGVEQFF.

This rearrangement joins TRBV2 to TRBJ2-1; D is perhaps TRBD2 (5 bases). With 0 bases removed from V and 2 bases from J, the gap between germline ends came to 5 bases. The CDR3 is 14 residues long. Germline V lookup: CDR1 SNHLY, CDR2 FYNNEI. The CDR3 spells CASSEAGAYNEQFF. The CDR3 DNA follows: TGTGCCAGCAGTGAAGCGGGAGCCTACAATGAGCAGTTCTTC.

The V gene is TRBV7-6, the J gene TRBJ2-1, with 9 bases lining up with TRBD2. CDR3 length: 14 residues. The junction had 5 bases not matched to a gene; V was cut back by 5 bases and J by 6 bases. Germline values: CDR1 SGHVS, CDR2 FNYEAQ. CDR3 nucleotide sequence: TGTGCCAGCAGCACCCAACTAGCGGGCAATGAGCAGTTCTTC. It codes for CASSTQLAGNEQFF.

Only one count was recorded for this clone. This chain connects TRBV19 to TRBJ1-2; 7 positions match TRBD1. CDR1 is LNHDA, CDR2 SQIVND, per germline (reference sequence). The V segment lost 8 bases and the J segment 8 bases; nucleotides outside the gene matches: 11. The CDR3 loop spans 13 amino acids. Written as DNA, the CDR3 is TGTGCCAGTGCTGGGCCAGGGGGATGGGGCTACACCTTC. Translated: CASAGPGGWGYTF.

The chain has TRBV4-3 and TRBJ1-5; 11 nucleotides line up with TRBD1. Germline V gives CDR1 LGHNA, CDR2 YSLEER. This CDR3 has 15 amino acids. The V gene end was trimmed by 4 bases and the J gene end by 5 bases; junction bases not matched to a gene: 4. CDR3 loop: CASSPGQGVDQPQHF. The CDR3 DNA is TGCGCCAGCAGCCCGGGACAGGGGGTTGATCAGCCCCAGCATTTT.

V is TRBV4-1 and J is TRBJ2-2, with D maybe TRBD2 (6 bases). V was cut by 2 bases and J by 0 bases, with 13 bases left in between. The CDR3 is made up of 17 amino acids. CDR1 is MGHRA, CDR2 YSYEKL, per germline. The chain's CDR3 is CASSQSGLPANTGELFF. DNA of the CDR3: TGCGCCAGCAGCCAAAGTGGACTACCCGCGAACACCGGGGAGCTGTTTTTT.

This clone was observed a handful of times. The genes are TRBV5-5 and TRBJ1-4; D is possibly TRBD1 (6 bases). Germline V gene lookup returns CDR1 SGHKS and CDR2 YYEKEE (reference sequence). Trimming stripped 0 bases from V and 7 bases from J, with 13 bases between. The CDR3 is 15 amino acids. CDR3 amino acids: CASSLAEGQPEKLFF. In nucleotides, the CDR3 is TGTGCCAGCAGCTTGGCCGAAGGACAGCCTGAAAAACTGTTTTTT.

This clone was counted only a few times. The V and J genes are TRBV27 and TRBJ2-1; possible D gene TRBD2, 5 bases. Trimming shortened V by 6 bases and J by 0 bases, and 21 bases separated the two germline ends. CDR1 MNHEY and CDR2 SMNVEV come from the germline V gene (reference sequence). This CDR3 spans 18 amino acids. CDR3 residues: CASSLYYPRRSSYNEQFF. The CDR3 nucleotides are TGTGCCAGCAGCCTTTATTACCCTAGGAGGAGCTCCTACAATGAGCAGTTCTTC.

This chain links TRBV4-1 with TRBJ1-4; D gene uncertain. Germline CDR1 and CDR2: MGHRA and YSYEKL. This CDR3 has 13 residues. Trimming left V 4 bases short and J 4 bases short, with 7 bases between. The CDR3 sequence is CASSLGLNEKLFF. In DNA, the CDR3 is TGCGCCAGCAGCCTCGGACTTAATGAAAAACTGTTTTTT.

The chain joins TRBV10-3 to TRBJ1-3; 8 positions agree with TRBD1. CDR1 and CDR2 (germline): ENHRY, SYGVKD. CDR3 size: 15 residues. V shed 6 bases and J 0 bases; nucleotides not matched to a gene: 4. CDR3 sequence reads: CAISGQGPSGNTIYF. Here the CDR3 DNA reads TGTGCCATCAGCGGACAGGGCCCCTCTGGAAACACCATATATTTT.

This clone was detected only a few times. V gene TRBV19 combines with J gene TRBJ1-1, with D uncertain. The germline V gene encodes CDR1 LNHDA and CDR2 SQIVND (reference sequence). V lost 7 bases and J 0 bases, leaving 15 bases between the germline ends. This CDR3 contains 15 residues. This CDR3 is CASNSPLSMNTEAFF. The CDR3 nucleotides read TGTGCCAGTAATTCGCCTTTAAGCATGAACACTGAAGCTTTCTTT.

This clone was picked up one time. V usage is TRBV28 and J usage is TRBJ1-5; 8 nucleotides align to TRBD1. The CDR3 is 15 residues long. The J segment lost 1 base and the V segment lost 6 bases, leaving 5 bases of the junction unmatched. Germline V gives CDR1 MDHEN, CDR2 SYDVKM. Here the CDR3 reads CASRTGALSNQPQHF. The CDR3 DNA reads TGTGCCAGCAGGACAGGGGCCCTCAGCAATCAGCCCCAGCATTTT. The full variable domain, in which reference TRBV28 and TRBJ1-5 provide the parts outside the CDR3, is DVKVTQSSRYLVKRTGEKVFLECVQDMDHENMFWYRQDPGLGLRLIYFSYDVKMKEKGDIPEGYSVSREKKERFSLILESASTNQTSMYLCASRTGALSNQPQHFGDGTRLSIL.

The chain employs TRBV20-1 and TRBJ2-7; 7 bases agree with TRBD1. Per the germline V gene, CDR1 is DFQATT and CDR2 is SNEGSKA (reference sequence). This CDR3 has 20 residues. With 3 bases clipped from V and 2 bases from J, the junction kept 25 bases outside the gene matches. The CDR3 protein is CSASVGDQKCRDRQTYEQYV. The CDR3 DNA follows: TGCAGTGCTAGTGTTGGCGACCAAAAGTGCCGGGACAGACAAACCTACGAGCAGTACGTC.

The CDR3 spells CASSSGLAGDNEQFF. In nucleotides, the CDR3 is TGTGCCAGCTCATCCGGACTAGCGGGGGACAATGAGCAGTTCTTC. The chain couples TRBV18 to TRBJ2-1; 13 nucleotides align to TRBD2. CDR3 size: 15 residues. V lost 5 bases, J lost 5 bases, and 3 bases stayed unmatched. Per germline, CDR1 KGHSH and CDR2 LQKENI.